Following are 30 T cell receptor beta chains from one sample sequenced in a study of T cell responses to AZD1222 COVID-19 vaccine. Here immunoSEQ multiplex PCR was the method, and the copy in TCRdb shows in-frame clones only, minus some. In the table there are 130,000 or so clones, roughly nine tenths of which are singletons. The sample was peripheral blood, taken on day 0 of AZD1222 vaccination. Receptors originate from an adult in good health.

V and J are TRBV6-5 and TRBJ1-4; D possibly corresponds to TRBD1 (5 bases). Trimming left V 0 bases short and J 8 bases short, with 13 bases between. The CDR3 consists of 15 residues. Germline V gene lookup returns CDR1 MNHEY and CDR2 SVGAGI. CDR3 nucleotide sequence: TGTGCCAGCAGTTACTCGGGGACCCCAAGGGAAAAACTGTTTTTT. Amino acids: CASSYSGTPREKLFF.

The V gene is TRBV7-2, the J gene TRBJ2-3; no clear D gene. Germline lookup yields CDR1 SGHTA and CDR2 FQGNSA. CDR3 length equals 14 residues. V lost 5 bases and J lost 1, with 10 bases in between. CDR3 region: CASSPRLGTDTQYF. CDR3 DNA sequence: TGTGCCAGCAGCCCCCGACTTGGCACAGATACGCAGTATTTT.

The chain combines TRBV7-2 with TRBJ2-1; 10 bases are shared with TRBD2. Trimming took 5 bases from V and 9 from J; bases not matched to a gene: 10. The CDR3 has 15 residues. The germline gives CDR1 SGHTA, CDR2 FQGNSA. The CDR3, as DNA: TGTGCCAGCAGCCCAATAGCGGGAGGCCCCACTGAGCAGTTCTTC. Its translation is CASSPIAGGPTEQFF. Based on the CDR3 plus reference TRBV7-2 and TRBJ2-1, the full variable domain is GAGVSQSPSNKVTEKGKDVELRCDPISGHTALYWYRQSLGQGLEFLIYFQGNSAPDKSGLPSDRFSAERTGGSVSTLTIQRTQQEDSAVYLCASSPIAGGPTEQFFGPGTRLTVL.

The gene calls are TRBV19 and TRBJ1-2; no definite D call. Trimming pared 4 bases from V and 0 bases from J, leaving 12 bases between. Germline V gene data show CDR1 as LNHDA and CDR2 as SQIVND (reference sequence). This CDR3 has 15 residues. CDR3 DNA sequence: TGTGCCAGTAGTACCAGCCAGGCCGCTAACTATGGCTACACCTTC. Translating gives CASSTSQAANYGYTF. Complete variable domain (other parts from reference TRBV19 and TRBJ1-2): DGGITQSPKYLFRKEGQNVTLSCEQNLNHDAMYWYRQDPGQGLRLIYYSQIVNDFQKGDIAEGYSVSREKKESFPLTVTSAQKNPTAFYLCASSTSQAANYGYTFGSGTRLTVV.

This chain joins TRBV3-1 (or the pseudogene TRBV3-2) and TRBJ1-5; 7 positions match TRBD1. The germline gives CDR1 LGHDT, CDR2 YNNKEL (reference sequence). V gave up 5 bases and J gave up 6 bases; unmatched junction bases: 10. CDR3 length equals 15 residues. The CDR3 DNA follows: TGTGCCAGCAGCGAGAGACGACAGGGAGGTCAGCCCCAGCATTTT. Amino acid sequence: CASSERRQGGQPQHF.

The V and J genes are TRBV6-5 and TRBJ2-4; the D gene is possibly TRBD2 (6 bases). Germline V lookup: CDR1 MNHEY, CDR2 SVGAGI. The CDR3 spans 14 residues. V lost 6 bases to trimming and J lost 6 bases, with 15 bases between them. In nucleotides, the CDR3 is TGTGCCAGCAGACCTGGCGGGGCGTCAAACATTCAGTACTTC. This translates into CASRPGGASNIQYF.

This chain links TRBV6-4 with TRBJ1-6, with D hard to call. The CDR3 spans 13 residues. V was clipped by 0 bases and J by 7 bases, with 4 bases between them. Germline assignment: CDR1 MRHNA and CDR2 SNTAGT. CDR3 sequence (DNA): TGTGCCAGCAGTGACTCGGGGAATTCACCCCTCCACTTT. Amino acid sequence: CASSDSGNSPLHF.

V usage is TRBV30 and J usage is TRBJ1-6; 7 bases match TRBD1. V lost 0 bases, J lost 9 bases, and 8 bases stayed unmatched. CDR1 and CDR2 (germline): GTSNPN, SVGIG (reference sequence). This CDR3 region has 15 residues. CDR3 bases: TGTGCCTGGAGTGTCAAGACAGGGATGGGTTCACCCCTCCACTTT. Protein sequence: CAWSVKTGMGSPLHF.

The chain uses TRBV12-3 or TRBV12-4 and TRBJ1-1; tentative D call: TRBD1 (6 bases). The V end lost 8 bases, the J end lost 5 bases, and 15 bases lay between the germline ends. This CDR3 is built from 13 residues. The CDR3 DNA is TGTGCCAGCCTACAGGGTGGGGGAACTGAAGCTTTCTTT. Protein: CASLQGGGTEAFF.

The chain employs TRBV3-1 (or the pseudogene TRBV3-2) and TRBJ2-1; 7 bases agree with TRBD2. Germline V gene lookup returns CDR1 LGHDT and CDR2 YNNKEL (reference sequence). The CDR3 extends over 13 amino acids. The ends lost 4 bases at V and 9 bases at J; junction bases unmatched: 6. The CDR3 DNA follows: TGTGCCAGCAGCCTTAGCGGGCCCCGTGAGCAGTTCTTC. It yields the protein CASSLSGPREQFF.

The chain recombines TRBV5-1 with TRBJ1-6; perhaps TRBD1 as D (5 bases). V gave up 0 bases and J gave up 7 bases, with 11 bases separating them. CDR1 is SGHRS and CDR2 is YFSETQ in the germline V gene. CDR3 length: 15 residues. In nucleotides, the CDR3 is TGCGCCAGCAGCTTGGAGGGGTTGGAGAATTCACCCCTCCACTTT. Translating it yields CASSLEGLENSPLHF.

The V call is TRBV10-3, the J call TRBJ1-1; D gene ambiguous. Germline CDR1 is ENHRY and CDR2 is SYGVKD. The CDR3 covers 12 residues. V lost 6 bases to trimming and J lost 0 bases, with 5 bases between them. The CDR3 protein is CAISKLNTEAFF. The CDR3 coding sequence is TGTGCCATCAGCAAACTGAACACTGAAGCTTTCTTT.

This chain joins TRBV5-1 and TRBJ2-3; tentative D call: TRBD2 (7 bases). Germline V gene data show CDR1 as SGHRS and CDR2 as YFSETQ. Between the trimmed V and J ends, which lost 2 bases and 5 bases, there was a span of 12 bases. CDR3 length: 14 residues. Here the CDR3 reads CASSFGGPEDTQYF. The CDR3, as DNA: TGCGCCAGCAGCTTCGGGGGGCCGGAAGATACGCAGTATTTT.

The chain uses TRBV5-4 and TRBJ2-7, with D perhaps matching TRBD1 or TRBD2 (5 bases each). Germline CDR1 SGHNT, CDR2 YYREEE (reference sequence). Trimming left V 3 bases short and J 6 bases short, with 22 bases between. The CDR3 is 16 amino acids. The CDR3: CASSSGDGFPLIEQYF. In DNA, the CDR3 is TGTGCCAGCAGCTCTGGGGACGGGTTCCCTTTGATCGAGCAGTACTTC. Looking up the rest from reference TRBV5-4 and TRBJ2-7 gives the full variable domain: ETGVTQSPTHLIKTRGQQVTLRCSSQSGHNTVSWYQQALGQGPQFIFQYYREEENGRGNFPPRFSGLQFPNYSSELNVNALELDDSALYLCASSSGDGFPLIEQYFGPGTRLTVT.

This clone was observed once. J is TRBJ1-2 and V is TRBV7-2, with a weak D call TRBD1 (5 bases). This CDR3 region has 15 residues. Germline CDR1 reads SGHTA; CDR2 reads FQGNSA. V dropped 4 bases and J dropped 4 bases, with 16 bases sitting between them. The CDR3 nucleotides read TGTGCCAGCAGCTCAAATGGGGGGGAAGCCTATGGCTACACCTTC. Its protein product is CASSSNGGEAYGYTF. The full variable domain, in which reference TRBV7-2 and TRBJ1-2 provide the parts outside the CDR3, is GAGVSQSPSNKVTEKGKDVELRCDPISGHTALYWYRQSLGQGLEFLIYFQGNSAPDKSGLPSDRFSAERTGGSVSTLTIQRTQQEDSAVYLCASSSNGGEAYGYTFGSGTRLTVV.

V is TRBV27 and J is TRBJ2-1, with 10 bases that match TRBD2. CDR3 length: 15 amino acids. Germline lookup yields CDR1 MNHEY and CDR2 SMNVEV (reference sequence). V was pared by 6 bases and J by 6 bases, with 8 bases of the junction left unmatched. The DNA for the CDR3 is TGTGCCAGCAGACCACCTAGCGGGAGCTTCAATGAGCAGTTCTTC. It encodes CASRPPSGSFNEQFF.

V usage is TRBV5-1 and J usage is TRBJ1-3; D unresolved. CDR3 size: 15 residues. Germline loops: CDR1 SGHRS, CDR2 YFSETQ. V dropped 0 bases and J dropped 3 bases, with 10 bases sitting between them. CDR3 in amino acids: CASSLGRSFGNTIYF. In DNA form, the CDR3 reads TGCGCCAGCAGCTTGGGGCGGTCGTTTGGAAACACCATATATTTT. Filled out from reference TRBV5-1 and TRBJ1-3, the complete variable domain reads KAGVTQTPRYLIKTRGQQVTLSCSPISGHRSVSWYQQTPGQGLQFLFEYFSETQRNKGNFPGRFSGRQFSNSRSEMNVSTLELGDSALYLCASSLGRSFGNTIYFGEGSWLTVV.

The chain carries TRBV7-2 and TRBJ1-1; D may be TRBD1 (5 bases). The V gene lost 3 bases and the J gene lost 0 bases, with 8 bases spanning the gap. Per germline, CDR1 SGHTA and CDR2 FQGNSA. This CDR3 has 14 amino acids. CDR3 region: CASSLGRMNTEAFF. The CDR3 DNA is TGTGCCAGCAGCTTGGGACGTATGAACACTGAAGCTTTCTTT.

V gene TRBV2 combines with J gene TRBJ2-2, with 8 nucleotides matching TRBD2. The CDR3 runs 15 residues. Germline trimming cut 4 bases from V and 1 base from J; bases unmatched to any gene: 2. Germline assignment: CDR1 SNHLY and CDR2 FYNNEI. CDR3 amino acids: CASSVGGVNTGELFF. The CDR3 nucleotides are TGTGCCAGCAGTGTCGGGGGGGTGAACACCGGGGAGCTGTTTTTT.

The rearrangement joins TRBV2 to TRBJ2-3; D is tentatively TRBD1 or TRBD2 (5 bases each). The germline V and J ends were trimmed by 7 bases and 2 bases, with 10 bases remaining between them. The CDR3 contains 13 residues. Germline CDR1 reads SNHLY; CDR2 reads FYNNEI. The CDR3 DNA sequence: TGTGCCAGCAACGGGGCTTTCACAGATACGCAGTATTTT. Translated: CASNGAFTDTQYF. Looking up the rest from reference TRBV2 and TRBJ2-3 gives the full variable domain: EPEVTQTPSHQVTQMGQEVILRCVPISNHLYFYWYRQILGQKVEFLVSFYNNEISEKSEIFDDQFSVERPDGSNFTLKIRSTKLEDSAMYFCASNGAFTDTQYFGPGTRLTVL.

The chain links TRBV5-6 to TRBJ1-6; D remains unclear. Per germline, CDR1 SGHDT and CDR2 YYEEEE. Trimming took 4 bases from V and 3 from J, leaving 8 bases between them. This CDR3 spans 14 amino acids. CDR3 DNA: TGTGCCAGCAGCCTGGGGAACTATAATTCACCCCTCCACTTT. It yields the protein CASSLGNYNSPLHF.

This clone occurred once. The chain has TRBV5-1 and TRBJ2-2; no definite D call. Trimming removed 2 bases at V and 5 bases at J, with 10 bases between. Germline-derived CDR1 and CDR2 are SGHRS and YFSETQ. This CDR3 region has 14 residues. In DNA form, the CDR3 reads TGCGCCAGCAGCTTTGATCCAGATACCGGGGAGCTGTTTTTT. Protein sequence: CASSFDPDTGELFF.

The chain couples TRBV24-1 to TRBJ2-1, with 7 bases identical to TRBD1. Germline V CDR1 and CDR2: KGHDR, SFDVKD. CDR3 length equals 14 residues. Unmatched junction bases numbered 9, after V lost 10 bases and J lost 4 bases. The CDR3, as DNA: TGTGCCACTTCAAGGGCAGGGGGTTACAATGAGCAGTTCTTC. This encodes CATSRAGGYNEQFF.

The chain uses TRBV6-5 and TRBJ1-5; 12 nucleotides align to TRBD1. The CDR3 sequence is 15 residues long. With V trimmed by 5 bases and J by 6 bases, 5 bases remained unmatched. Germline V CDR1 and CDR2: MNHEY, SVGAGI. CDR3 sequence reads: CASSPGTGGRQPQHF. The DNA of the CDR3 is TGTGCCAGCAGTCCCGGGACAGGGGGCCGTCAGCCCCAGCATTTT.

The chain links TRBV2 to TRBJ1-5; the match to TRBD1 covers 11 bases. Germline V gene lookup returns CDR1 SNHLY and CDR2 FYNNEI. V was pared by 6 bases and J by 6 bases, with 10 bases of the junction left unmatched. This CDR3 spans 16 amino acids. As DNA, the CDR3 is TGTGCCAGCAGCCAGGGGACAGGGGGAGAAGGTCAGCCCCAGCATTTT. It yields the protein CASSQGTGGEGQPQHF. The full variable domain, its missing parts supplied by reference TRBV2 and TRBJ1-5, is EPEVTQTPSHQVTQMGQEVILRCVPISNHLYFYWYRQILGQKVEFLVSFYNNEISEKSEIFDDQFSVERPDGSNFTLKIRSTKLEDSAMYFCASSQGTGGEGQPQHFGDGTRLSIL.

This clone has just one count. V gene TRBV18 combines with J gene TRBJ1-1; a possible D gene is TRBD1 (5 bases). Trimming took 4 bases from V and 1 from J, leaving 16 bases between them. The CDR3 extends over 16 amino acids. Germline V gene lookup returns CDR1 KGHSH and CDR2 LQKENI. The CDR3 spells CASSLKTPGTNTEAFF. The CDR3 DNA sequence: TGTGCCAGCTCACTCAAAACTCCCGGGACGAACACTGAAGCTTTCTTT.

This clone was seen more than once but under ten times. CDR3 amino acids: CATSRTSAGELFF. In DNA, the CDR3 is TGTGCCACCAGCAGGACTTCAGCCGGGGAGCTGTTTTTT. J is TRBJ2-2 and V is TRBV15; D gene unclear. V lost 3 bases and J 6 bases, leaving 8 bases between the germline ends. The CDR3 has 13 amino acids. CDR1 and CDR2 (germline): LNHNV, YYDKDF (reference sequence).

This clone was seen just once. The chain carries TRBV18 and TRBJ2-3, with 8 bases fitting TRBD1. The J segment lost 6 bases and the V segment lost 3 bases, leaving 17 bases of the junction unmatched. CDR3 length: 18 amino acids. Germline CDR1 reads KGHSH; CDR2 reads LQKENI. The CDR3 sequence: CASSPSPGQASEIDTQYF. As DNA, the CDR3 is TGTGCCAGCTCACCCTCTCCGGGACAGGCTTCCGAAATTGATACGCAGTATTTT.

The chain has TRBV7-2 and TRBJ1-5; tentatively, D is TRBD1 (6 bases). CDR1 and CDR2 from the germline V gene are SGHTA and FQGNSA. V was trimmed by 5 bases and J by 5 bases, leaving 13 bases between them. This CDR3 spans 14 amino acids. In DNA, the CDR3 is TGTGCCAGCAGCCAGGGGAGAGGGCATCAGCCCCAGCATTTT. This codes for CASSQGRGHQPQHF.

The rearrangement links TRBV6-5 to TRBJ1-5, with D uncertain. The CDR3 spans 13 residues. Germline V CDR1 and CDR2: MNHEY, SVGAGI. V dropped 4 bases and J dropped 3 bases, with 7 bases sitting between them. CDR3 bases: TGTGCCAGCAGTTTCCTGGTCAATCAGCCCCAGCATTTT. Translated: CASSFLVNQPQHF.